This entry lists 30 T cell receptor beta chains sequenced from one sample in a study of beta chain features in type 1 diabetes. Isolated RNA was reverse transcribed in full, so expressed TCRB transcripts were sequenced. TCRdb keeps only in-frame clones here, not all; method: immunoSEQ multiplex PCR. The profile covers under 950,000 clones, with 15% to 20% appearing a single time and roughly 0.025% taken by the ten largest. Sequencing used naive CD4+ T cells from blood. The receptor source for this set is a woman under 30 in good health.

Only a few counts were recorded for this clone. The CDR3 is CASSLAGQGGGYTF. CDR3 DNA: TGTGCCAGCAGCTTAGCTGGGCAGGGGGGTGGCTACACCTTC. The chain carries TRBV7-2 and TRBJ1-2; the match to TRBD1 covers 7 bases. CDR3 length: 14 amino acids. The germline V gene encodes CDR1 SGHTA and CDR2 FQGNSA. Unmatched junction bases numbered 5, after V lost 0 bases and J lost 7 bases.

The chain couples TRBV5-1 to TRBJ2-2; D is perhaps TRBD1 (6 bases). V lost 2 bases and J lost 7, with 15 bases in between. The germline V gene has CDR1 SGHRS and CDR2 YFSETQ. The CDR3 contains 15 residues. DNA of the CDR3: TGCGCCAGCAGCTTACAGGGAGCGTCCGGCGGGGAGCTGTTTTTT. Its translation is CASSLQGASGGELFF.

The rearrangement joins TRBV5-4 to TRBJ2-3; D remains unclear. Germline assignment: CDR1 SGHNT and CDR2 YYREEE (reference sequence). Trimming took 0 bases from V and 7 from J, leaving 6 bases between them. The CDR3 runs to 12 residues. CDR3 residues: CASSLVGNTQYF. The CDR3 coding sequence is TGTGCCAGCAGCTTGGTTGGGAATACGCAGTATTTT.

This clone was found a few times. The same CDR3 arises from other DNA sequences in this sample as well. The V and J genes are TRBV7-9 and TRBJ1-5; unclear D gene. Deletions cut 5 bases from V and 3 bases from J, with 5 bases between. Germline V CDR1 and CDR2: SEHNR, FQNEAQ (reference sequence). The CDR3 contains 12 residues. As DNA, the CDR3 is TGTGCCAGCAGCCCCAACAATCAGCCCCAGCATTTT. As protein: CASSPNNQPQHF.

This clone showed up just once. This chain links TRBV5-1 with TRBJ2-7; D possibly corresponds to TRBD2 (6 bases). Trimming cost V 5 bases and J 1 base, with 16 bases left between them. The CDR3 length is 15 residues. Germline CDR1 is SGHRS and CDR2 is YFSETQ. The DNA of the CDR3 is TGCGCCAGCAGGGTGTCTAGCGAAAGTTCCTACGAGCAGTACTTC. Protein: CASRVSSESSYEQYF.

This sequence joins TRBV5-6 and TRBJ2-7, with a weak D call TRBD1 (6 bases). V was pared by 1 base and J by 2 bases, with 10 bases between. Germline CDR1 SGHDT, CDR2 YYEEEE. This CDR3 has 14 residues. CDR3 nucleotide sequence: TGTGCCAGCAGCTTGACAGGGCAACCCTACGAGCAGTACTTC. It is translated as CASSLTGQPYEQYF.

The gene calls are TRBV6-5 and TRBJ2-5; D remains ambiguous. The CDR3 contains 14 residues. The germline V gene has CDR1 MNHEY and CDR2 SVGAGI. Trimming pared 0 bases from V and 2 bases from J, leaving 7 bases between. In nucleotides, the CDR3 is TGTGCCAGCAGTTACTCAGTGGGGCAAGAGACCCAGTACTTC. It specifies CASSYSVGQETQYF.

The rearrangement joins TRBV25-1 to TRBJ2-2; perhaps TRBD2 as D (6 bases). Germline V gives CDR1 MGHDK, CDR2 SYGVNS. This CDR3 contains 16 residues. V lost 1 base to trimming and J lost 1 base, with 10 bases between them. The CDR3 here is CASSESGTGNTGELFF. CDR3 nucleotides: TGTGCCAGCAGTGAATCGGGGACTGGGAACACCGGGGAGCTGTTTTTT.

V and J are TRBV28 and TRBJ2-3, with D tentatively TRBD2 (6 bases). From germline, CDR1 is MDHEN and CDR2 SYDVKM. CDR3 length: 14 residues. V was pared by 8 bases and J by 6 bases, with 18 bases between. Written as DNA, the CDR3 is TGTGCCAGCTCTACGGCGGGGCGATGGGATACGCAGTATTTT. It translates to CASSTAGRWDTQYF.

The V gene is TRBV4-2, the J gene TRBJ2-1; no definite D call. Trimming removed 4 bases at V and 4 bases at J, with 17 bases between. The CDR3 is 16 residues long. Germline V CDR1 and CDR2: LGHNA, YNFKEQ. This CDR3 is CASSRGVGSAYNEQFF. The CDR3 DNA follows: TGTGCCAGCAGCCGAGGAGTAGGGTCGGCGTACAATGAGCAGTTCTTC.

In its sample, this clone was seen a few times. V gene TRBV11-3 combines with J gene TRBJ2-1; unclear D gene. The CDR3 contains 11 residues. V lost 2 bases and J lost 9, with 5 bases in between. Germline V gene data show CDR1 as SGHNT and CDR2 as YENEEA. The CDR3 region is CASSLWIEQFF. CDR3 nucleotide sequence: TGTGCCAGCAGCTTATGGATTGAGCAGTTCTTC.

This clone was counted at least ten times. The gene calls are TRBV10-3 and TRBJ2-1, with D unclear. Trimming shortened V by 6 bases and J by 6 bases, and 6 bases separated the two germline ends. Germline V CDR1 and CDR2: ENHRY, SYGVKD. The CDR3 totals 11 residues. The CDR3 sequence: CAIRDGNEQFF. Here the CDR3 DNA reads TGTGCCATCAGGGATGGCAATGAGCAGTTCTTC.

The chain carries TRBV9 and TRBJ2-1; TRBD1 agrees at 7 bases. The CDR3 covers 16 residues. Germline values: CDR1 SGDLS, CDR2 YYNGEE. J lost 5 bases, V lost 3 bases, and 11 bases had no gene match. CDR3 sequence: CASSATSWTGHNEQFF. CDR3 nucleotide sequence: TGTGCCAGCAGCGCAACGTCCTGGACAGGACACAATGAGCAGTTCTTC.

J is TRBJ1-2 and V is TRBV7-8; 9 bases match TRBD1. In germline, CDR1 is SGHVS, CDR2 FQNEAQ. The CDR3 contains 16 residues. The ends lost 3 bases at V and 8 bases at J; junction bases unmatched: 13. CDR3 loop: CASSFSRPAQGAGYTF. The CDR3 DNA follows: TGTGCCAGCAGCTTCTCCCGGCCGGCACAGGGGGCGGGCTACACCTTC.

The gene calls are TRBV4-1 and TRBJ2-7; 10 bases match TRBD2. The germline V gene encodes CDR1 MGHRA and CDR2 YSYEKL. V lost 1 base and J lost 3; bases outside the gene matches: 9. This CDR3 region has 17 residues. The CDR3, as DNA: TGCGCCAGCAGCCAAGTACCGAGGGCTAGCGGGAGCTACGAGCAGTACTTC. This gives the protein CASSQVPRASGSYEQYF.

This clone occurred a few times. The V and J genes are TRBV11-3 and TRBJ1-5, with 9 bases that match TRBD1. This CDR3 has 17 residues. With 2 bases clipped from V and 4 bases from J, the junction kept 9 bases outside the gene matches. The germline gives CDR1 SGHNT, CDR2 YENEEA. CDR3 sequence (DNA): TGTGCCAGCAGCTTAAAGACCGGGACAGGGTCAAATCAGCCCCAGCATTTT. It codes for CASSLKTGTGSNQPQHF. Full variable domain (outside the CDR3, taken from reference TRBV11-3 and TRBJ1-5): EAGVVQSPRYKIIEKKQPVAFWCNPISGHNTLYWYLQNLGQGPELLIRYENEEAVDDSQLPKDRFSAERLKGVDSTLKIQPAELGDSAVYLCASSLKTGTGSNQPQHFGDGTRLSIL.

This clone turned up a few times. The gene calls are TRBV7-9 and TRBJ2-7; no firm D call. The germline gives CDR1 SEHNR, CDR2 FQNEAQ (reference sequence). V was cut by 3 bases and J by 2 bases, with 11 bases left in between. The CDR3 length is 14 residues. The CDR3 loop is CASSFPFSTYEQYF. CDR3 in DNA: TGTGCCAGCAGCTTCCCCTTTTCCACCTACGAGCAGTACTTC.

The chain has TRBV5-1 and TRBJ2-3; unclear D gene. V lost 0 bases and J lost 2, with 7 bases in between. CDR3 size: 14 residues. Germline assignment: CDR1 SGHRS and CDR2 YFSETQ. CDR3 sequence reads: CASSLAVFTDTQYF. The CDR3 coding sequence is TGCGCCAGCAGCTTGGCGGTATTCACAGATACGCAGTATTTT.

The chain recombines TRBV6-5 with TRBJ2-1; TRBD2 matches at 11 bases. The CDR3 has 13 residues. Germline CDR1 and CDR2: MNHEY and SVGAGI. Trimming at V came to 6 bases and at J to 13 bases, leaving 8 bases not matched to a gene. CDR3 in amino acids: CASRGTLAGEQFF. The DNA of the CDR3 is TGTGCCAGCAGAGGAACACTAGCGGGAGAACAGTTCTTC.

This clone has more than one count but fewer than ten. The genes are TRBV18 and TRBJ1-2; TRBD1 agrees at 8 bases. The CDR3 has 15 residues. The ends lost 3 bases at V and 3 bases at J; junction bases unmatched: 6. CDR1 and CDR2 from the germline V gene are KGHSH and LQKENI. CDR3 nucleotides: TGTGCCAGCTCACCCGGACAGGGACCCGACTATGGCTACACCTTC. As protein: CASSPGQGPDYGYTF.

The chain carries TRBV7-2 and TRBJ2-5; 8 bases align to TRBD1. V gave up 4 bases and J gave up 1 base; unmatched junction bases: 5. CDR1 and CDR2 (germline): SGHTA, FQGNSA. This CDR3 is 15 amino acids long. The CDR3 sequence: CASSSPDRAQETQYF. CDR3 DNA: TGTGCCAGCAGCTCACCGGACAGGGCCCAAGAGACCCAGTACTTC. Filled out from reference TRBV7-2 and TRBJ2-5, the complete variable domain reads GAGVSQSPSNKVTEKGKDVELRCDPISGHTALYWYRQSLGQGLEFLIYFQGNSAPDKSGLPSDRFSAERTGGSVSTLTIQRTQQEDSAVYLCASSSPDRAQETQYFGPGTRLLVL.

The V and J genes are TRBV19 and TRBJ2-1; 9 bases are a match to TRBD2. CDR1 is LNHDA, CDR2 SQIVND, per germline (reference sequence). The J segment lost 3 bases and the V segment lost 3 bases, leaving 6 bases of the junction unmatched. The CDR3 loop spans 16 amino acids. CDR3 DNA sequence: TGTGCCAGTAGTATCGCCTCAGCGGGAGGCTACAATGAGCAGTTCTTC. It yields the protein CASSIASAGGYNEQFF.

This clone was recorded a few times. This chain joins TRBV28 and TRBJ2-7; D not resolved. The V end was cut by 6 bases, the J end by 0 bases, with 6 bases between. Germline values: CDR1 MDHEN, CDR2 SYDVKM. The CDR3 length is 12 residues. The DNA for the CDR3 is TGTGCCAGCAGGCAGAGCTCCTACGAGCAGTACTTC. Encoded protein: CASRQSSYEQYF.

To note about this clone: Other DNA sequences in the same sample also yield this CDR3. The V gene is TRBV7-9, the J gene TRBJ1-5; D is unresolved. Germline values: CDR1 SEHNR, CDR2 FQNEAQ (reference sequence). V lost 0 bases and J lost 6, with 6 bases in between. The CDR3 spans 13 residues. In DNA form, the CDR3 reads TGTGCCAGCAGCTTAGCAGGGCCTCAGCCCCAGCATTTT. Translation: CASSLAGPQPQHF.

The chain is built from TRBV10-3 and TRBJ2-1; 10 nucleotides match TRBD2. After removal of 8 bases from V and 9 bases from J, the junction contained 13 bases not matched to a gene. The germline V gene encodes CDR1 ENHRY and CDR2 SYGVKD. The CDR3 runs to 15 residues. Here the CDR3 reads CAIRGSGRSSGEQFF. CDR3 nucleotides: TGTGCCATCCGCGGTAGCGGGAGGTCGTCAGGTGAGCAGTTCTTC.

The V and J genes are TRBV7-8 and TRBJ2-7, with D uncertain. Germline values: CDR1 SGHVS, CDR2 FQNEAQ. Trimming cost V 0 bases and J 5 bases, with 11 bases left between them. The CDR3 has 14 amino acids. The CDR3 region is CASSLALGFHEQYF. The CDR3 region has the DNA TGTGCCAGCAGCTTAGCATTGGGTTTCCACGAGCAGTACTTC.

A note on this clone: Other DNA sequences of this sample code for an identical CDR3. The chain combines TRBV7-9 with TRBJ1-3; TRBD1 is a possible D gene (5 bases). Trimming removed 2 bases at V and 2 bases at J, with 7 bases between. Germline CDR1 and CDR2: SEHNR and FQNEAQ (reference sequence). The length of the CDR3 is 14 residues. The CDR3 protein is CASSLQGTGNTIYF. CDR3 nucleotide sequence: TGTGCCAGCAGCTTACAGGGAACTGGAAACACCATATATTTT.

The rearrangement links TRBV2 to TRBJ1-2; D not resolved. The CDR3 covers 13 residues. V lost 5 bases to trimming and J lost 2 bases, with 9 bases between them. From germline, CDR1 is SNHLY and CDR2 FYNNEI. The CDR3 DNA reads as TGTGCCAGCAGTCTGAACGGGAACTATGGCTACACCTTC. Translation gives CASSLNGNYGYTF.

This rearrangement joins TRBV4-2 to TRBJ2-7; 9 nucleotides align to TRBD1. V was pared by 3 bases and J by 4 bases, with 13 bases of the junction left unmatched. Germline V lookup: CDR1 LGHNA, CDR2 YNFKEQ. The CDR3 spans 17 residues. CDR3 region: CASSHYISGQGTYEQYF. The CDR3 bases are TGTGCCAGCAGCCATTATATATCGGGACAGGGTACTTACGAGCAGTACTTC.

The rearrangement joins TRBV15 to TRBJ2-5; D possibly corresponds to TRBD2 (5 bases). The CDR3 is 15 residues long. V lost 6 bases and J 0 bases, leaving 14 bases between the germline ends. The germline V gene encodes CDR1 LNHNV and CDR2 YYDKDF (reference sequence). CDR3 DNA sequence: TGTGCCACCAGAAAGAGGGTTTCCTACCAAGAGACCCAGTACTTC. Protein sequence: CATRKRVSYQETQYF.